The next 24 T cell receptor beta chains were all read from a single sample in a study of blood T cells in healthy people across ages (dated by TCRdb to about 2015). The library was obtained by 5' RACE. Sequencing instrument: Illumina HiSeq 2500. A second roughly 6 to 12 cycle PCR used a sample-barcoded 5' primer and a J-beta primer mix. In TCRdb, the public reads were trimmed at Q25 with fastp and aligned with MiXCR, with productive beta chains retained. Each entry merges the rows of one CDR3 protein and shows their most common DNA and genes. In this sample the table shows about 640,000 distinct CDR3 sequences, 45% to 65% of which occur a single time. Clones ranked in the top ten supply approximately 40% of the sample. What was sequenced was blood. The receptor source for this set is a man in his 60s in good health.

There are a few counts of this clonotype. This chain joins TRBV12-5 and TRBJ2-7; possible D gene TRBD1, 6 bases. In germline, CDR1 is LGHNT, CDR2 FRNRAP. Trimming took 3 bases from V and 1 from J, leaving 7 bases between them. The CDR3 spans 13 residues. The DNA of the CDR3 is TGTGCTAGTGGTTTCACAGGGTCCTACGAGCAGTACTTC. Its translation is CASGFTGSYEQYF. The complete variable domain, with remaining parts taken from reference TRBV12-5 and TRBJ2-7, reads DARVTQTPRHKVTEMGQEVTMRCQPILGHNTVFWYRQTMMQGLELLAYFRNRAPLDDSGMPKDRFSAEMPDATLATLKIQPSEPRDSAVYFCASGFTGSYEQYFGPGTRLTVT.

A note on this clonotype: The junction differs from germline at one of its ends, possibly a read error. V is TRBV3-1 and J is TRBJ1-4; D is possibly TRBD1 (5 bases). Germline lookup yields CDR1 LGHDT and CDR2 YNNKEL (reference sequence). This CDR3 region has 15 residues. The CDR3 DNA follows: TGCGCCAGCAGCCCGAGTCCCGGGGCGCGGTCGAAACTGTTTTTT. Translating gives CASSPSPGARSKLFF.

For this clonotype: The junction differs from germline at one of its ends, possibly a read error. The gene calls are TRBV5-1 and TRBJ2-3, with a tentative D call TRBD2 (7 bases). Germline CDR1 SGHRS, CDR2 YFSETQ. CDR3 size: 15 residues. CDR3 loop: CASSGRGGDTETQYF. CDR3 bases: TGCGCCAGCAGCGGAAGGGGGGGGGACACAGAGACGCAGTATTTT. The whole variable domain, filled in from reference TRBV5-1 and TRBJ2-3, reads KAGVTQTPRYLIKTRGQQVTLSCSPISGHRSVSWYQQTPGQGLQFLFEYFSETQRNKGNFPGRFSGRQFSNSRSEMNVSTLELGDSALYLCASSGRGGDTETQYFGPGTRLTVL.

A remark on this clonotype: One junction end disagrees with the germline gene, perhaps due to a read error. The J gene is TRBJ2-7, the V gene TRBV20-1; 9 bases align to TRBD2. CDR1 and CDR2 from the germline V gene are DFQATT and SNEGSKA (reference sequence). The CDR3 has 12 residues. The CDR3 spells CSVRDNSGGLYF. DNA for the CDR3: TGCAGTGTTAGAGATAATAGCGGGGGATTGTACTTC.

This chain links TRBV7-7 with TRBJ1-4; D is undetermined. The CDR3 has 13 residues. V lost 4 bases, J lost 8 bases, and 11 bases lay in between. Germline loops: CDR1 SSHAT, CDR2 FNYEAQ (reference sequence). The CDR3 spells CASSSREGEKLFF. DNA of the CDR3: TGTGCCAGCAGCTCCCGGGAGGGAGAAAAACTGTTTTTT.

With regard to this clonotype: A much more abundant neighbour one base away suggests this may be a read error. The gene calls are TRBV7-2 and TRBJ1-2, with a possible D match to TRBD1 (5 bases). The CDR3 extends over 14 amino acids. Germline CDR1 reads SGHTA; CDR2 reads FQGNSA. The CDR3 DNA is TGTGCCAGCAGCTTCCGGGGGGAAACCTATGGCTGCACCTTC. It is translated as CASSFRGETYGCTF.

The V and J genes are TRBV4-1 and TRBJ1-1; tentatively, D is TRBD1 (5 bases). The length of the CDR3 is 18 residues. Looked up from germline, CDR1 is MGHRA and CDR2 is YSYEKL. Deletions cut 0 bases from V and 2 bases from J, with 19 bases between. In DNA form, the CDR3 reads TGCGCCAGCAGCCAAGATAGGGCCCCCGGGACGGGAAACACTGAAGCTTTCTTT. It codes for CASSQDRAPGTGNTEAFF.

Concerning this clonotype: The junction does not match germline at one end; this may be a read error. The V gene is TRBV6-2 or TRBV6-3, the J gene TRBJ2-7; the D is unclear. CDR1 and CDR2 from the germline V gene are MNHEY and SVGEGT. This CDR3 has 12 amino acids. The CDR3 here is CASSPGGYGQYF. The CDR3 region has the DNA TGTGCCAGCAGTCCCGGTGGGTACGGGCAGTACTTC.

This clonotype was detected a few times. The chain recombines TRBV6-5 with TRBJ1-5; D remains unclear. In germline, CDR1 is MNHEY, CDR2 SVGAGI. The CDR3 runs 14 residues. V was clipped by 5 bases and J by 6 bases, with 14 bases between them. The CDR3 coding sequence is TGTGCCAGCAGTCCTCAGGCGGCGGTTCAGCCCCAGCATTTT. It is translated as CASSPQAAVQPQHF.

This clonotype was seen only a few times. The rearrangement uses TRBV20-1 and TRBJ2-5; tentative D call: TRBD2 (6 bases). This CDR3 has 15 residues. Trimming pared 3 bases from V and 2 bases from J, leaving 16 bases between. In germline, CDR1 is DFQATT, CDR2 SNEGSKA (reference sequence). As DNA, the CDR3 is TGCAGTGCTAGTGAAGTCGCGGGACGTCAAGAGACCCAGTACTTC. The encoded protein is CSASEVAGRQETQYF.

The sample holds a few counts of this clonotype. The J gene is TRBJ2-5, the V gene TRBV9; D unresolved. The CDR3 runs 14 residues. Germline loops: CDR1 SGDLS, CDR2 YYNGEE. The V end lost 0 bases, the J end lost 2 bases, and 8 bases lay between the germline ends. CDR3 nucleotide sequence: TGTGCCAGCAGCGTAGACGGCAGGCAAGAGACCCAGTACTTC. Protein sequence: CASSVDGRQETQYF.

The chain combines TRBV2 with TRBJ2-4, with TRBD2 matching 12 bases. With 6 bases clipped from V and 1 base from J, the junction kept 4 bases outside the gene matches. The CDR3 has 16 amino acids. Germline loops: CDR1 SNHLY, CDR2 FYNNEI. For the CDR3, the DNA is TGTGCCAGCAGATCTAGCGGGGGGGCCGCCAAAAACATTCAGTACTTC. Translation gives CASRSSGGAAKNIQYF. Complete variable domain (other parts from reference TRBV2 and TRBJ2-4): EPEVTQTPSHQVTQMGQEVILRCVPISNHLYFYWYRQILGQKVEFLVSFYNNEISEKSEIFDDQFSVERPDGSNFTLKIRSTKLEDSAMYFCASRSSGGAAKNIQYFGAGTRLSVL.

The rearrangement links TRBV7-2 to TRBJ2-1; 11 bases fit TRBD2. The ends lost 5 bases at V and 4 bases at J; junction bases unmatched: 4. The CDR3 is 15 residues long. Germline V gene lookup returns CDR1 SGHTA and CDR2 FQGNSA. As DNA, the CDR3 is TGTGCCAGCAGCCACACTAGCGGGAGATACAATGAGCAGTTCTTC. Translated, it gives CASSHTSGRYNEQFF.

The chain employs TRBV7-2 and TRBJ2-5; TRBD2 matches at 7 bases. With 6 bases clipped from V and 0 bases from J, the junction kept 7 bases outside the gene matches. Germline CDR1 is SGHTA and CDR2 is FQGNSA. The CDR3 totals 15 residues. CDR3 DNA sequence: TGTGCCAGCAGGAACAGACGGGGGGACCAAGAGACCCAGTACTTC. Translated, it gives CASRNRRGDQETQYF.

The CDR3 coding sequence is TGTGCCATCAGTGAAACAGCGGGGGGGCCGAATGAGCAGTTCTTC. As protein: CAISETAGGPNEQFF. The chain joins TRBV10-3 to TRBJ2-1, with 10 bases identical to TRBD2. V trimming: 3 bases; J trimming: 7 bases; junction bases outside the gene matches: 6. The germline CDR1 and CDR2 sequences are ENHRY and SYGVKD. The CDR3 length is 15 residues.

This chain uses TRBV2 with TRBJ1-1; TRBD1 matches at 11 bases. With V trimmed by 5 bases and J by 4 bases, 6 bases remained unmatched. The CDR3 loop spans 15 amino acids. The germline V gene has CDR1 SNHLY and CDR2 FYNNEI. CDR3 loop: CASSTGQGAGTEAFF. The CDR3 nucleotides are TGTGCCAGCAGTACCGGACAGGGGGCGGGCACTGAAGCTTTCTTT.

The V and J genes are TRBV20-1 and TRBJ2-3; 8 nucleotides match TRBD2. This CDR3 is built from 15 residues. The V gene's germline CDR1 is DFQATT and CDR2 SNEGSKA (reference sequence). With 6 bases clipped from V and 2 bases from J, the junction kept 10 bases outside the gene matches. The CDR3, as DNA: TGCAGTGCCTCTTCGCTAGCGGGTGACACAGATACGCAGTATTTT. This codes for CSASSLAGDTDTQYF.

The genes are TRBV4-1 and TRBJ2-7, with 11 bases matching TRBD2. The J call may be mistaken, given a closer DNA end match to TRBJ2-5. This CDR3 has 15 amino acids. Germline V gene lookup returns CDR1 MGHRA and CDR2 YSYEKL. The DNA of the CDR3 is TGCGCCAGCAGCCAAGAGAGACTAGCGGGGGAGACCCAGTACTTC. This sequence encodes CASSQERLAGETQYF.

With respect to this clonotype: Mismatch with germline at one junction end may stem from a read error. The chain carries TRBV12-3 or TRBV12-4 and TRBJ1-2; D perhaps matches TRBD1 (6 bases). This CDR3 comprises 14 residues. DNA for the CDR3: TGTGCCGGCAGACAAACAGGGAGGGCCTATGGCTACACCTTC. Translated, it gives CAGRQTGRAYGYTF.

The gene calls are TRBV7-2 and TRBJ2-3, with a tentative D call TRBD1 (5 bases). CDR3 size: 15 residues. CDR1 and CDR2 (germline): SGHTA, FQGNSA. V lost 1 base and J 2 bases, leaving 10 bases between the germline ends. Here the CDR3 DNA reads TGTGCCAGCAGCTTAGGACAGCCCCCCACAGATACGCAGTATTTT. Protein sequence: CASSLGQPPTDTQYF.

This chain uses TRBV12-3 or TRBV12-4 with TRBJ2-1, with D possibly TRBD2 on 6 matching bases. The ends were cut back, 0 bases at V and 6 bases at J, with 12 bases in the middle. The CDR3 totals 15 residues. CDR3 in amino acids: CASSLAPSSVNEQFF. CDR3 bases: TGTGCCAGCAGTTTAGCGCCCTCTAGCGTCAATGAGCAGTTCTTC.

On this clonotype itself: The junction departs from germline at one end; a sequencing error may be responsible. V gene TRBV5-1 combines with J gene TRBJ2-1; 7 positions match TRBD1. CDR1 is SGHRS, CDR2 YFSETQ, per germline. The CDR3 extends over 15 amino acids. CDR3 sequence (DNA): TGCGCCAGCAGCGAAGGGACAGACTCCTACGATGAGCAGTTCTTC. Translation gives CASSEGTDSYDEQFF.

The gene calls are TRBV4-2 and TRBJ2-4; D remains unclear. The DNA end favors TRBJ2-7, so the J call may be wrong. The CDR3 totals 14 residues. Germline V gene data show CDR1 as LGHNA and CDR2 as YNFKEQ. CDR3 region: CASSRNEPPYEQYF. The CDR3 DNA sequence: TGTGCCAGCAGCCGGAACGAGCCCCCCTACGAGCAGTACTTC.

The genes are TRBV3-1 and TRBJ1-6; D is perhaps TRBD1 (6 bases). V was shortened by 0 bases and J by 7 bases, with 13 bases between the two germline ends. Germline-derived CDR1 and CDR2 are LGHDT and YNNKEL (reference sequence). The CDR3 sequence is 16 residues long. CDR3 in amino acids: CASSQDGGLPNSPLHF. CDR3 DNA: TGTGCCAGCAGCCAAGATGGGGGGCTCCCGAATTCACCCCTCCACTTT.